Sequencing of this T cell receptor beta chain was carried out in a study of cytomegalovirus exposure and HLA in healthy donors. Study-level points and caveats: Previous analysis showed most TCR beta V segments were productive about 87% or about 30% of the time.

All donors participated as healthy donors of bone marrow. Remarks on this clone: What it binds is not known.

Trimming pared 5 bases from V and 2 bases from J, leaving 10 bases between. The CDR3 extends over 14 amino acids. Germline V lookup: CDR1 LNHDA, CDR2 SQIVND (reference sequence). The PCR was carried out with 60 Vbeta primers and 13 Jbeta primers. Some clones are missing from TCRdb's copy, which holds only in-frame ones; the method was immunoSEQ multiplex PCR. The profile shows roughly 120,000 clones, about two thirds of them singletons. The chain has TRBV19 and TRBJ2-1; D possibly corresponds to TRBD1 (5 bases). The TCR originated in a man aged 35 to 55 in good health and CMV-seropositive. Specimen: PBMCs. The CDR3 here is CASSSRATYNEQFF. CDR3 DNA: TGTGCCAGTAGTTCCAGGGCAACCTACAATGAGCAGTTCTTC. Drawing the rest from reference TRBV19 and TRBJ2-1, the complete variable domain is DGGITQSPKYLFRKEGQNVTLSCEQNLNHDAMYWYRQDPGQGLRLIYYSQIVNDFQKGDIAEGYSVSREKKESFPLTVTSAQKNPTAFYLCASSSRATYNEQFFGPGTRLTVL.